Listed here are 16 T cell receptor beta chains from one sample, sequenced in a study of T cells after yellow fever vaccination. TCRdb fed the 5' RACE reads into MiXCR, producing one record per CDR3 protein. The table includes about 340,000 distinct CDR3 sequences, roughly an eighth detected once. Specimen: CD4+ T cells sorted from PBMCs, collected 15 days after the yellow fever booster vaccination. The receptors here all came from a man aged 18-30 years who received the YFV17D yellow fever vaccine.

This chain links TRBV4-3 with TRBJ1-1, with 7 bases that match TRBD1. After removal of 0 bases from V and 4 bases from J, the junction contained 5 bases not matched to a gene. The CDR3 is 15 residues long. Germline values: CDR1 LGHNA, CDR2 YSLEER. The CDR3 nucleotides read TGCGCCAGCAGCCAAGATTTTTCAGGGGGCACTGAAGCTTTCTTT. Amino acid sequence: CASSQDFSGGTEAFF.

This clonotype was observed a handful of times. The chain combines TRBV20-1 with TRBJ2-1; TRBD1 agrees at 9 bases. The ends lost 6 bases at V and 2 bases at J; junction bases unmatched: 5. Germline CDR1 DFQATT, CDR2 SNEGSKA (reference sequence). The CDR3 consists of 14 residues. The CDR3: CSAIRTGAYNEQFF. The CDR3 DNA follows: TGCAGTGCCATTCGGACAGGGGCCTACAATGAGCAGTTCTTC.

This chain joins TRBV9 and TRBJ1-2; 10 nucleotides align to TRBD1. Germline CDR1 and CDR2: SGDLS and YYNGEE. The CDR3 totals 14 residues. V was pared by 2 bases and J by 10 bases, with 8 bases of the junction left unmatched. The DNA of the CDR3 is TGTGCCAGCAGCGTCGAGGACAGGGGGTTTTCCTACACCTTC. Translation: CASSVEDRGFSYTF.

This clonotype was observed a handful of times. This rearrangement joins TRBV7-2 to TRBJ2-3; D assignment may be TRBD1 or TRBD2 (6 bases each). The CDR3 has 13 residues. The ends were cut back, 5 bases at V and 5 bases at J, with 11 bases in the middle. CDR1 is SGHTA and CDR2 is FQGNSA in the germline V gene. CDR3 loop: CASSREGGDTQYF. In nucleotides, the CDR3 is TGTGCCAGCAGCCGTGAGGGGGGAGATACGCAGTATTTT.

Many counts were recorded for this clonotype. CDR3 region: CASSPDPDSLMNTEAFF. CDR3 sequence (DNA): TGTGCCAGCAGCCCCGATCCAGACAGTCTGATGAACACTGAAGCTTTCTTT. The chain is built from TRBV5-4 and TRBJ1-1, with a tentative D call TRBD1 (5 bases). CDR3 size: 17 residues. V was clipped by 4 bases and J by 0 bases, with 19 bases between them. From germline, CDR1 is SGHNT and CDR2 YYREEE (reference sequence).

The genes are TRBV18 and TRBJ1-2; D is unresolved. Per the germline V gene, CDR1 is KGHSH and CDR2 is LQKENI. Trimming removed 4 bases at V and 3 bases at J, with 9 bases between. The CDR3 length is 13 residues. The CDR3 DNA follows: TGTGCCAGCTCACAGGGTTGGGACTATGGCTACACCTTC. Amino acids: CASSQGWDYGYTF. The whole variable domain, remainder taken from reference TRBV18 and TRBJ1-2, is NAGVMQNPRHLVRRRGQEARLRCSPMKGHSHVYWYRQLPEEGLKFMVYLQKENIIDESGMPKERFSAEFPKEGPSILRIQQVVRGDSAAYFCASSQGWDYGYTFGSGTRLTVV.

This clonotype was seen repeatedly, ten times or more. This rearrangement joins TRBV4-3 to TRBJ2-1; 15 nucleotides match TRBD2. CDR1 LGHNA and CDR2 YSLEER come from the germline V gene. Losses at the gene ends were 5 bases for V and 9 bases for J; bases not matched to a gene: 8. The CDR3 loop spans 16 amino acids. The CDR3 sequence: CASSYQGLAGGAEQFF. The CDR3 bases are TGCGCCAGCAGCTACCAGGGACTAGCGGGGGGAGCTGAGCAGTTCTTC.

The table lists this clonotype with many counts. V gene TRBV7-3 combines with J gene TRBJ2-1; no clear D gene. CDR3 length: 13 residues. Trimming stripped 0 bases from V and 9 bases from J, with 9 bases between. From germline, CDR1 is SGHTA and CDR2 FQGTGA. Here the CDR3 reads CASSLTGLGEQFF. The CDR3 region has the DNA TGTGCCAGCAGCTTAACGGGCCTCGGTGAGCAGTTCTTC.

At least ten counts were recorded for this clonotype. V gene TRBV5-6 combines with J gene TRBJ1-1; D is unresolved. The germline V gene encodes CDR1 SGHDT and CDR2 YYEEEE. Deletions cut 2 bases from V and 0 bases from J, with 8 bases between. The CDR3 sequence is 14 residues long. The DNA of the CDR3 is TGTGCCAGCAGCTTACGACTCCTGAACACTGAAGCTTTCTTT. The encoded protein is CASSLRLLNTEAFF.

The J gene is TRBJ1-1, the V gene TRBV4-1; D call uncertain. The V end lost 0 bases, the J end lost 2 bases, and 7 bases lay between the germline ends. Germline V lookup: CDR1 MGHRA, CDR2 YSYEKL. The length of the CDR3 is 14 residues. DNA for the CDR3: TGCGCCAGCAGCCAAGACTCGGATAACACTGAAGCTTTCTTT. This gives the protein CASSQDSDNTEAFF.

With regard to this clonotype: The junction shows a germline mismatch at one end, possibly a read error. V usage is TRBV4-1 and J usage is TRBJ2-5; either TRBD1 or TRBD2 may fit D (5 bases each). Germline V gene data show CDR1 as MGHRA and CDR2 as YSYEKL. The CDR3 is 15 residues long. The CDR3 loop reads CPSSPLGTWGETQYF. CDR3 coding DNA: TGCCCCAGCAGCCCACTGGGGACCTGGGGAGAGACCCAGTACTTC.

The rearrangement uses TRBV7-2 and TRBJ2-7; D ambiguous. The germline gives CDR1 SGHTA, CDR2 FQGNSA. The CDR3 has 12 residues. With 5 bases removed from V and 6 bases from J, the gap between germline ends came to 11 bases. The CDR3 spells CASSPVSREQYF. The CDR3 region has the DNA TGTGCCAGCAGCCCCGTCTCGCGCGAGCAGTACTTC.

This clonotype was counted only a few times. J is TRBJ1-3 and V is TRBV9; 8 bases are shared with TRBD1. Trimming removed 5 bases from V and 2 bases from J; junction bases left unmatched: 12. This CDR3 has 17 amino acids. Germline V CDR1 and CDR2: SGDLS, YYNGEE. CDR3 coding DNA: TGTGCCAGCAGTCCTTCTTCAGGGGGCTCGGCTGGAAACACCATATATTTT. Amino acids: CASSPSSGGSAGNTIYF.

The chain joins TRBV2 to TRBJ1-1, with 7 positions matching TRBD1. After removal of 8 bases from V and 0 bases from J, the junction contained 9 bases not matched to a gene. The CDR3 spans 15 residues. CDR1 and CDR2 (germline): SNHLY, FYNNEI. CDR3 in DNA: TGTGCCAGCTCGGGGCAGGGGGTCATGAACACTGAAGCTTTCTTT. As protein: CASSGQGVMNTEAFF. Drawing the rest from reference TRBV2 and TRBJ1-1, the complete variable domain is EPEVTQTPSHQVTQMGQEVILRCVPISNHLYFYWYRQILGQKVEFLVSFYNNEISEKSEIFDDQFSVERPDGSNFTLKIRSTKLEDSAMYFCASSGQGVMNTEAFFGQGTRLTVV.

This clonotype was detected only a few times. This sequence joins TRBV4-3 and TRBJ2-3, with 8 bases matching TRBD2. Germline CDR1 is LGHNA and CDR2 is YSLEER. The CDR3 extends over 15 amino acids. With V trimmed by 1 base and J by 2 bases, 2 bases remained unmatched. CDR3 protein: CASSQGAGVTDTQYF. CDR3 DNA sequence: TGCGCCAGCAGCCAAGGAGCGGGGGTCACAGATACGCAGTATTTT.

The V and J genes are TRBV5-1 and TRBJ2-3; D is possibly TRBD2 (6 bases). V lost 7 bases to trimming and J lost 6 bases, with 18 bases between them. The CDR3 length is 14 residues. The germline CDR1 and CDR2 sequences are SGHRS and YFSETQ. CDR3 amino acids: CASSARTNLDTQYF. In DNA, the CDR3 is TGCGCCAGCTCTGCCCGGACTAATCTCGATACGCAGTATTTT.